This passage covers 22 T cell receptor beta chains from one sample sequenced in a study of shared clonotypes between healthy human individuals. The assay was immunoSEQ multiplex PCR, and TCRdb's table has in-frame clones only and misses some. The profile covers 850,000 to 1,200,000 clones, with approximately 68% appearing a single time and over 1.3% taken by the ten largest. Sequenced: memory CD4+ T cells sorted from blood. The subset denotes: CD45RA-negative fraction. All receptors come from a man aged 18 to 30 in good health.

This chain connects TRBV7-2 to TRBJ2-7, with D perhaps TRBD2 (5 bases). The V and J ends lost 0 bases and 7 bases respectively, with 16 bases between them. The CDR3 totals 15 residues. Germline values: CDR1 SGHTA, CDR2 FQGNSA. This chain's CDR3 is CASSLATVLTGEQYF. As DNA, the CDR3 is TGTGCCAGCAGCTTAGCTACAGTCCTAACGGGGGAGCAGTACTTC.

The chain joins TRBV5-6 to TRBJ1-2; D perhaps matches TRBD1 (5 bases). This CDR3 is 13 amino acids long. V was clipped by 0 bases and J by 7 bases, with 10 bases between them. Germline CDR1 is SGHDT and CDR2 is YYEEEE. The CDR3 region has the DNA TGTGCCAGCAGCTTGGGGGGCCCACTTGGCTACACCTTC. Translation gives CASSLGGPLGYTF.

On this clone: A much larger clone lies a single base off, so this may be a read error. The chain links TRBV6-1 to TRBJ1-1, with D possibly TRBD1 on 5 matching bases. Germline-derived CDR1 and CDR2 are MNHNS and SASEGT. CDR3 length: 15 amino acids. Trimming shortened V by 2 bases and J by 3 bases, and 13 bases separated the two germline ends. CDR3 DNA sequence: TGTGCCAGCAGTGAAATAGGCAGGGTGGACACTGAAGCTTTCTTT. The encoded protein is CASSEIGRVDTEAFF.

The chain recombines TRBV12-5 with TRBJ1-1, with 8 bases aligning to TRBD1. The V and J ends lost 5 bases and 3 bases, in that order; junction bases with no gene match: 8. CDR3 length: 15 residues. Germline values: CDR1 LGHNT, CDR2 FRNRAP. CDR3 coding DNA: TGTGCTAGTGGTCAGTCCCGGGACAGGTACACTGAAGCTTTCTTT. Amino acid sequence: CASGQSRDRYTEAFF. Complete variable domain (other parts from reference TRBV12-5 and TRBJ1-1): DARVTQTPRHKVTEMGQEVTMRCQPILGHNTVFWYRQTMMQGLELLAYFRNRAPLDDSGMPKDRFSAEMPDATLATLKIQPSEPRDSAVYFCASGQSRDRYTEAFFGQGTRLTVV.

The genes are TRBV7-2 and TRBJ2-7, with D possibly matching TRBD2 (6 bases). This CDR3 contains 15 residues. V was clipped by 4 bases and J by 2 bases, with 15 bases between them. CDR1 is SGHTA and CDR2 is FQGNSA in the germline V gene. The CDR3 nucleotides are TGTGCCAGCAGCTCCCAGGGACTGGATGCCTACGAGCAGTACTTC. Translated, it gives CASSSQGLDAYEQYF.

The rearrangement joins TRBV11-3 to TRBJ2-2; D is possibly TRBD1 (6 bases). CDR3 length: 13 amino acids. Germline CDR1 and CDR2: SGHNT and YENEEA. V dropped 5 bases and J dropped 6 bases, with 10 bases sitting between them. The CDR3 sequence is CASSPGTPGELFF. CDR3 bases: TGTGCCAGCAGCCCCGGGACACCCGGGGAGCTGTTTTTT.

The table lists this clone with a count of one. V usage is TRBV9 and J usage is TRBJ2-2, with D perhaps TRBD2 (5 bases). CDR3 length: 16 amino acids. V was trimmed by 3 bases and J by 2 bases, leaving 14 bases between them. Germline assignment: CDR1 SGDLS and CDR2 YYNGEE. CDR3: CASSASGSFNTGELFF. The CDR3 DNA reads TGTGCCAGCAGCGCGAGCGGATCATTTAACACCGGGGAGCTGTTTTTT.

The chain couples TRBV7-2 to TRBJ1-5, with a possible D match to TRBD1 (6 bases). Trimming stripped 5 bases from V and 7 bases from J, with 15 bases between. Looked up from germline, CDR1 is SGHTA and CDR2 is FQGNSA. The CDR3 contains 14 residues. CDR3 nucleotides: TGTGCCAGCAGCCGGACGGGGGGCTGGCAGCCCCAGCATTTT. Its protein is CASSRTGGWQPQHF.

In regard to this clone: A much larger clone lies one base from this, so it may be a read error. The rearrangement joins TRBV6-6 to TRBJ2-2; no clear D. The V and J ends lost 6 bases and 1 base respectively, with 3 bases between them. CDR1 MNHNY and CDR2 SVGAGI come from the germline V gene (reference sequence). This CDR3 comprises 12 residues. The CDR3 spells CASRGNTGELFF. CDR3 coding DNA: TGTGCCAGCAGGGGGAACACCGGGGAGCTGTTTTTT.

V usage is TRBV2 and J usage is TRBJ2-1; no definite D call. The CDR3 contains 12 residues. Between the trimmed V and J ends, which lost 1 base and 6 bases, there was a span of 4 bases. Germline V gene sequence: CDR1 SNHLY, CDR2 FYNNEI. CDR3 bases: TGTGCCAGCAGTGAAGAGGTCAATGAGCAGTTCTTC. Translating gives CASSEEVNEQFF. Drawing the rest from reference TRBV2 and TRBJ2-1, the complete variable domain is EPEVTQTPSHQVTQMGQEVILRCVPISNHLYFYWYRQILGQKVEFLVSFYNNEISEKSEIFDDQFSVERPDGSNFTLKIRSTKLEDSAMYFCASSEEVNEQFFGPGTRLTVL.

The chain carries TRBV10-3 and TRBJ2-7; D remains ambiguous. The CDR3 has 13 amino acids. Germline assignment: CDR1 ENHRY and CDR2 SYGVKD. The V end was cut by 4 bases, the J end by 3 bases, with 10 bases between. CDR3 sequence: CAISAVPDYEQYF. CDR3 DNA: TGTGCCATCAGTGCTGTCCCAGACTACGAGCAGTACTTC.

The genes are TRBV28 and TRBJ1-4, with D possibly matching TRBD1 (5 bases). The CDR3 sequence is 14 residues long. Germline CDR1 MDHEN, CDR2 SYDVKM. V was shortened by 3 bases and J by 6 bases, with 11 bases between the two germline ends. Here the CDR3 DNA reads TGTGCCAGCAGTTTTTTTGAGGGGTATGAAAAACTGTTTTTT. It codes for CASSFFEGYEKLFF.

This chain links TRBV5-6 with TRBJ2-5, with TRBD1 identical over 8 bases. J lost 5 bases, V lost 6 bases, and 9 bases had no gene match. This CDR3 comprises 14 residues. Germline-derived CDR1 and CDR2 are SGHDT and YYEEEE. CDR3 nucleotide sequence: TGTGCCAGCACCAAAGACAGGGGAATGGAGACCCAGTACTTC. Translated: CASTKDRGMETQYF.

As for this clone: The sample contains more than one DNA sequence encoding this CDR3. This chain links TRBV5-1 with TRBJ1-1; D not certain. This CDR3 contains 13 residues. Trimming stripped 0 bases from V and 8 bases from J, with 11 bases between. Germline assignment: CDR1 SGHRS and CDR2 YFSETQ. The CDR3 sequence is CASSLVPEGEAFF. In DNA, the CDR3 is TGCGCCAGCAGCTTGGTGCCGGAAGGCGAAGCTTTCTTT.

This clone was recorded at least ten times. The rearrangement joins TRBV30 to TRBJ1-6, with TRBD1 as a possible D gene (5 bases). The CDR3 is 13 residues long. V was trimmed by 4 bases and J by 10 bases, leaving 14 bases between them. Germline V gene sequence: CDR1 GTSNPN, CDR2 SVGIG (reference sequence). The CDR3 region has the DNA TGTGCCTGGAACGTAGGGGAAGGGTCACCCCTCCACTTT. Translation gives CAWNVGEGSPLHF.

A word on this clone: Given the absence of the conserved phenylalanine or tryptophan at the CDR3 end, a read error is likely. This chain joins TRBV28 and TRBJ2-7; D is perhaps TRBD1 (6 bases). The ends were cut back, 10 bases at V and 0 bases at J, with 13 bases in the middle. This CDR3 spans 13 amino acids. Germline V CDR1 and CDR2: MDHEN, SYDVKM. CDR3 in DNA: TGTGCCACCCTAGACAGGAGCTCCTACGAGCAGTACCTC. It encodes CATLDRSSYEQYL.

V and J are TRBV28 and TRBJ2-4, with TRBD2 matching over 7 bases. V lost 6 bases, J lost 8 bases, and 4 bases stayed unmatched. The CDR3 runs 12 residues. The germline V gene encodes CDR1 MDHEN and CDR2 SYDVKM. In DNA, the CDR3 is TGTGCCAGCAGGTCCGCGGGGGACATTCAGTACTTC. This translates into CASRSAGDIQYF.

This clone came up once. The rearrangement uses TRBV5-6 and TRBJ2-1, with 8 bases identical to TRBD1. The junction had 5 bases not matched to a gene; V was cut back by 2 bases and J by 1 base. Germline CDR1 reads SGHDT; CDR2 reads YYEEEE. The CDR3 is made up of 16 amino acids. Here the CDR3 reads CASSFLWTGSYNEQFF. The CDR3 region has the DNA TGTGCCAGCAGCTTTCTCTGGACAGGGTCCTACAATGAGCAGTTCTTC.

DNA of the CDR3: TGTGCCAGCACCCAACGAACGGGCGGTCAGCCCCAGCATTTT. This translates into CASTQRTGGQPQHF. The J gene is TRBJ1-5, the V gene TRBV28; D not certain. Germline lookup yields CDR1 MDHEN and CDR2 SYDVKM. The CDR3 contains 14 residues. Trimming removed 7 bases from V and 6 bases from J, with 16 bases in between.

J is TRBJ1-4 and V is TRBV28; D possibly corresponds to TRBD1 (6 bases). The CDR3 is 15 residues long. Germline CDR1 MDHEN, CDR2 SYDVKM. V gave up 4 bases and J gave up 4 bases, with 13 bases separating them. The CDR3 region is CASSSLGGDNEKLFF. CDR3 sequence (DNA): TGTGCCAGCAGTTCACTAGGGGGGGATAATGAAAAACTGTTTTTT.

The genes are TRBV5-1 and TRBJ1-1; weak D call: TRBD1 (5 bases). This CDR3 spans 15 amino acids. V gave up 4 bases and J gave up 2 bases, with 15 bases separating them. Germline-derived CDR1 and CDR2 are SGHRS and YFSETQ. CDR3 DNA: TGCGCCAGCAGCGGGGGGGTCGGAAGAAACACTGAAGCTTTCTTT. This codes for CASSGGVGRNTEAFF.

The chain combines TRBV5-4 with TRBJ2-3; D possibly corresponds to TRBD2 (6 bases). V was clipped by 0 bases and J by 0 bases, with 11 bases between them. The CDR3 has 16 residues. Per germline, CDR1 SGHNT and CDR2 YYREEE (reference sequence). Here the CDR3 reads CASSLASGTSTDTQYF. The CDR3 nucleotides read TGTGCCAGCAGCTTGGCCTCTGGGACTAGCACAGATACGCAGTATTTT.